This TCR beta chain was sequenced during a study of molecular identifiers for immune sequencing clone quantification. Whole-study results and caveats: Whereas naive cells kept under 1% of molecules in clones above 20 RNA copies, such clones held over 98% in effectors.

Sorting recovered naive CD8 T cells on a CD8+CD4-CCR7+CD45RA+ profile. With respect to this clonotype: Its target is not known.

TCRdb analysed the PCR reads with MiXCR anew, one entry per CDR3 protein. Altogether about 320,000 distinct CDR3 sequences are present, about 21% being singletons, with the ten largest covering under 0.95%. This CDR3 is built from 14 residues. Trimming took off 0 bases at V and 7 bases at J, with 13 bases between the two ends. From germline, CDR1 is LGHNA and CDR2 YSLEER. The clonotype comes from a human donor in good health. Some libraries in this study had Jurkat cell RNA spiked in. Sequencing was done on a sample of naive CD8+ T cells from blood, with Jurkat cell RNA spiked in. The subset: FACS-sorted CD8+CD4-CCR7+CD45RA+ naive T cells. This chain links TRBV4-3 with TRBJ2-7, with D perhaps TRBD1 (5 bases). The CDR3 nucleotides read TGCGCCAGCAGCCAAGATCGCCAGGGCTGGGAGCAGTACTTC. This translates into CASSQDRQGWEQYF.